The clone carrying this T cell receptor beta chain was picked up a small number of times. The antigen is undetermined. The source of the sample is a study of T cell repertoires in cytomegalovirus infection. Turning to the study itself: In public TCR beta signatures, there were indications of both CMV infection and matching HLA type. The study, taken as a whole, reports: Using cumulative public TCR beta family frequency, the authors identified those who carried CMV together with the relevant HLA. HLA-C-restricted TCR beta clonotypes specific for CMV led the ex vivo response.

V was shortened by 2 bases and J by 0 bases, with 16 bases between the two germline ends. The germline gives CDR1 MDHEN, CDR2 SYDVKM. The CDR3 loop spans 18 amino acids. TCRdb re-derived calls from the reads in MiXCR, one entry per CDR3 protein. The sample contains under 800,000 distinct CDR3 sequences, approximately 24% of which appear only once. This clonotype was sampled from a human donor in good health (CMV status not recorded). Some clones in this sample may be carry-over from other donors' samples. The specimen was CD8+ T cells from PBMCs. The gene calls are TRBV28 and TRBJ1-4; tentative D call: TRBD1 (5 bases). CDR3 nucleotide sequence: TGTGCCAGCAGTTTAAGTCTATTCGGGGGAGCAACTAATGAAAAACTGTTTTTT. Protein product: CASSLSLFGGATNEKLFF.